A single sample gave rise to the 3 T cell receptor beta chains below, sequenced in a study of regulatory T cells in long-lasting Graves disease. The time point is: persistent/refractory GD, antithyroid drugs over 5 years with positive TRAb. The authors made the TCR library using RNA they extracted from PBMCs. Library construction for TCR beta used iRepertoire HTBI primers and Arm-PCR of CDR3 regions. TCRdb independently ran MiXCR on the multiplex PCR reads; one entry per CDR3 protein. The sample includes around 340,000 distinct CDR3 sequences, around 20% of them seen just once. The sample consisted of peripheral blood mononuclear cells (PBMCs), taken when the disease was refractory, from a patient treated with antithyroid drugs. The receptors here all came from a female donor with Graves disease.

This clonotype was recorded at least ten times. The V call is TRBV7-9, the J call TRBJ1-1; possible D gene TRBD1, 5 bases. V lost 5 bases and J lost 4, with 11 bases in between. The CDR3 consists of 13 residues. Germline loops: CDR1 SEHNR, CDR2 FQNEAQ (reference sequence). DNA for the CDR3: TGTGCCAGCAGCCTGGGGGGGATCACTGAAGCTTTCTTT. Protein product: CASSLGGITEAFF. The full variable domain, completed using reference TRBV7-9 and TRBJ1-1, is DTGVSQNPRHKITKRGQNVTFRCDPISEHNRLYWYRQTLGQGPEFLTYFQNEAQLEKSRLLSDRFSAERPKGSFSTLEIQRTEQGDSAMYLCASSLGGITEAFFGQGTRLTVV.

CDR3 sequence: CASSLAPLLSGQIYEQYF. The CDR3 coding sequence is TGTGCCAGCAGTTTAGCGCCCCTTTTGTCGGGACAGATCTACGAGCAGTACTTC. The chain joins TRBV12-3 or TRBV12-4 to TRBJ2-7; the match to TRBD1 covers 7 bases. The CDR3 is made up of 18 amino acids. The V and J ends lost 0 bases and 3 bases, in that order; junction bases with no gene match: 14.

This clonotype was recorded a few times. This chain joins TRBV7-2 and TRBJ1-1; D ambiguous. Trimming shortened V by 3 bases and J by 0 bases, and 11 bases separated the two germline ends. This CDR3 has 15 residues. Germline loops: CDR1 SGHTA, CDR2 FQGNSA. The CDR3 nucleotides are TGTGCCAGCAGCTTTGGGGTAGCCCTGAACACTGAAGCTTTCTTT. Its translation: CASSFGVALNTEAFF.